This record concerns one T cell receptor (beta chain) sequence. No antigen is known for it. At one of its ends the junction is not consistent with the germline gene, which may arise from a read error. This sample was taken from a study of T cells after yellow fever vaccination. Study outcomes and limitations: It was a small share of clonotypes that appeared in both CD4 and CD8 compartments. Contamination by abundant bulk-population clonotypes could be present in FACS-sorted repertoires. Subsequent to the booster, the majority of primary-vaccination clones reappeared (roughly 97% CD4, approximately 85% CD8).

Per germline, CDR1 SEHNR and CDR2 FQNEAQ (reference sequence). This CDR3 comprises 15 residues. 5'RACE template switching added a universal primer site and UMIs to TCR cDNA. MiXCR, run by TCRdb on the 5' RACE reads, gives a single entry per CDR3 protein. The sample has 150,000 to 200,000 distinct CDR3 sequences, 5.5% to 7.5% seen once. The sequence was obtained from a young man who received the YFV17D yellow fever vaccine. The material sequenced was CD4+ T cells sorted from PBMCs, taken 4 to 6 days after the first yellow fever vaccination. V usage is TRBV7-9 and J usage is TRBJ1-5; D ambiguous. The CDR3 DNA is TGTGCCAGCAGCTTGGGAGAGTATAGCAATCAGACCCAGCATTTT. Protein product: CASSLGEYSNQTQHF. Combining the CDR3 with reference TRBV7-9 and TRBJ1-5 gives the whole variable domain DTGVSQNPRHKITKRGQNVTFRCDPISEHNRLYWYRQTLGQGPEFLTYFQNEAQLEKSRLLSDRFSAERPKGSFSTLEIQRTEQGDSAMYLCASSLGEYSNQTQHFGDGTRLSIL.